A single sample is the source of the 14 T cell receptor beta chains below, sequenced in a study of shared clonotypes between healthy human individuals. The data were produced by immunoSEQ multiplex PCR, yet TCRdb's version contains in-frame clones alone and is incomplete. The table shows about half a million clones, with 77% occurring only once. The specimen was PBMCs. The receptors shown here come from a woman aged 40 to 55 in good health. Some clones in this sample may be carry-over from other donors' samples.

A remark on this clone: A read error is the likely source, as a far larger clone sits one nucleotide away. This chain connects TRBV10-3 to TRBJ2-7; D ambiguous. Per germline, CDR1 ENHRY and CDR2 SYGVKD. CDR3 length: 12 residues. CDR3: CAISAGSCEQYF. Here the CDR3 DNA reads TGTGCCATCAGTGCCGGATCCTGCGAGCAGTACTTC.

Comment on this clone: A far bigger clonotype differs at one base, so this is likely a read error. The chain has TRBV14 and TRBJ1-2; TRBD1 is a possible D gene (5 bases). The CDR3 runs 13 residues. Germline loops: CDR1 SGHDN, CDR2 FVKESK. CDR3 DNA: TGTGCCAGCAGCCGCCAGGGCGGCTATGGCCACACCTTC. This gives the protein CASSRQGGYGHTF.

CDR3 residues: CASSLGRETQYF. CDR3 nucleotide sequence: TGTGCCAGCAGCTTAGGAAGGGAGACCCAGTACTTC. The chain is built from TRBV11-3 and TRBJ2-5; unclear D gene. Germline CDR1 is SGHNT and CDR2 is YENEEA. V lost 1 base and J lost 5, with 5 bases in between. The CDR3 covers 12 residues.

CDR3 sequence: CASSPQGGDIEQFF. The CDR3 bases are TGTGCCAGCAGCCCACAAGGGGGGGATATTGAGCAGTTCTTC. The V call is TRBV4-2, the J call TRBJ2-1; D is perhaps TRBD2 (7 bases). Trimming pared 4 bases from V and 9 bases from J, leaving 16 bases between. Germline-derived CDR1 and CDR2 are LGHNA and YNFKEQ. CDR3 length: 14 amino acids.

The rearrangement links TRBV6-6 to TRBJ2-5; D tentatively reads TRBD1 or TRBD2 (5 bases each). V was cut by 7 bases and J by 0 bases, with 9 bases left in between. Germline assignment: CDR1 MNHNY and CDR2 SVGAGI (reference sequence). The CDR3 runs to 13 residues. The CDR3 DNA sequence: TGTGCCAGCACCCGAGGGGACCAAGAGACCCAGTACTTC. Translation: CASTRGDQETQYF.

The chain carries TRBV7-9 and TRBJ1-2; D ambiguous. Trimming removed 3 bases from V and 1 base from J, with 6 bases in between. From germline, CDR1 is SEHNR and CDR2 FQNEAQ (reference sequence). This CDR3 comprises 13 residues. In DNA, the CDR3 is TGTGCCAGCAGCTTTGAGGGTAACTATGGCTACACCTTC. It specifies CASSFEGNYGYTF.

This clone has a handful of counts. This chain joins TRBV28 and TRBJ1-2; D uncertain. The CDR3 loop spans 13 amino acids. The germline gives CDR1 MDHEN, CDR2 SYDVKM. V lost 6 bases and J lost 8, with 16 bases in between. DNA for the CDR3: TGTGCCAGCAGCCCTCCGGGGTTGGGGGGCTACACCTTC. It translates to CASSPPGLGGYTF.

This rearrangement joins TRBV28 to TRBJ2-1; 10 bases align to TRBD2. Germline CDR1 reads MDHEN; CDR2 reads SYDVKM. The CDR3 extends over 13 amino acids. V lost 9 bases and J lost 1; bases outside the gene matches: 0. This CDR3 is CASSGRSYNEQFF. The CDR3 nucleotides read TGTGCCAGTAGCGGGAGGTCCTACAATGAGCAGTTCTTC.

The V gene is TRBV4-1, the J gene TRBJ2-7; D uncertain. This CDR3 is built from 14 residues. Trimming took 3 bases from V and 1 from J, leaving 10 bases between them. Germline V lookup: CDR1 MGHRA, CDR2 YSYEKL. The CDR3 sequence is CASSHDVGSYEQYF. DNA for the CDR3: TGCGCCAGCAGCCATGACGTCGGGTCCTACGAGCAGTACTTC.

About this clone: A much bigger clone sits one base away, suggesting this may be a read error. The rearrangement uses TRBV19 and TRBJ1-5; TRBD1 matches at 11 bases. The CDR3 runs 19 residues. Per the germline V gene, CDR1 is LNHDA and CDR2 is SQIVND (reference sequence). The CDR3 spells CACSIIVGTGGFGNQPQHF. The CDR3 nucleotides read TGTGCCTGTAGTATCATAGTGGGGACAGGGGGATTCGGCAATCAGCCCCAGCATTTT.

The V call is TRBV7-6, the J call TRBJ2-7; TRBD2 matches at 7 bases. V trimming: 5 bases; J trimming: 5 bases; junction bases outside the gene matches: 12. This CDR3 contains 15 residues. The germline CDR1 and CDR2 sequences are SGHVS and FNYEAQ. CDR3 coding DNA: TGTGCCAGCAGCCCCGCTGGGGGGGAGAGGGACGAGCAGTACTTC. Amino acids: CASSPAGGERDEQYF.

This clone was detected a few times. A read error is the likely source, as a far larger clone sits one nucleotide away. In nucleotides, the CDR3 is TGTGCCAGCAGTGAACAGGGTGGAAACACCACATATTTT. Translated, it gives CASSEQGGNTTYF. J is TRBJ1-3 and V is TRBV25-1, with D maybe TRBD1 (5 bases). This CDR3 has 13 amino acids. Germline lookup yields CDR1 MGHDK and CDR2 SYGVNS.

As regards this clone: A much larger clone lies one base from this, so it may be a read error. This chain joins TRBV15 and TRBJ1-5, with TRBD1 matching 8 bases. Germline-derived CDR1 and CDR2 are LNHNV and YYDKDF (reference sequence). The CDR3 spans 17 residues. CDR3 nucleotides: TGTGCCGCCAGCAGAGGCTTTCAGGACAGGGACCTACGGCCCCAGCATTTT. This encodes CAASRGFQDRDLRPQHF. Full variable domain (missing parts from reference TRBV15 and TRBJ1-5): DAMVIQNPRYQVTQFGKPVTLSCSQTLNHNVMYWYQQKSSQAPKLLFHYYDKDFNNEADTPDNFQSRRPNTSFCFLDIRSPGLGDTAMYLCAASRGFQDRDLRPQHFGDGTRLSIL.

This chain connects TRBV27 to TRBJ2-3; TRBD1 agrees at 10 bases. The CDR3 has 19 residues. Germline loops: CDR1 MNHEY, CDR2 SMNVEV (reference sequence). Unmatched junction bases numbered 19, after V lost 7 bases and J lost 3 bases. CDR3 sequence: CASTKKLDDRGRVTDTQYF. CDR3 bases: TGTGCCAGCACGAAAAAGCTGGACGACAGGGGGCGCGTAACAGATACGCAGTATTTT.